One sample yielded the 5 T cell receptor beta chains listed below, sequenced in a study of T cells after yellow fever vaccination. TCRdb analysed the 5' RACE reads with MiXCR anew, one entry per CDR3 protein. The sample has some 260,000 distinct CDR3 sequences; around 5.2% are singletons. The source was CD4+ T cells sorted from PBMCs, collected on the day of the yellow fever booster vaccination. The receptors come from a man aged 18 to 30 who received the YFV17D yellow fever vaccine.

Many counts were recorded for this clonotype. This chain connects TRBV12-3 or TRBV12-4 to TRBJ2-3; D not certain. V was pared by 3 bases and J by 2 bases, with 9 bases between. This CDR3 is 14 amino acids long. The CDR3 sequence is CASSFWGYTDTQYF. For the CDR3, the DNA is TGTGCCAGCAGTTTTTGGGGTTACACAGATACGCAGTATTTT.

This clonotype has a handful of counts. The V call is TRBV18, the J call TRBJ1-1; D gene uncertain. The V gene lost 2 bases and the J gene lost 1 base, with 5 bases spanning the gap. Germline V lookup: CDR1 KGHSH, CDR2 LQKENI. This CDR3 contains 13 residues. Written as DNA, the CDR3 is TGTGCCAGCTCACCATTCGGGAACACTGAAGCTTTCTTT. Amino acids: CASSPFGNTEAFF.

This clonotype was recorded at least ten times. This chain uses TRBV9 with TRBJ2-1; 8 positions agree with TRBD2. Trimming removed 4 bases from V and 0 bases from J; junction bases left unmatched: 6. The CDR3 is 16 amino acids. Per the germline V gene, CDR1 is SGDLS and CDR2 is YYNGEE. CDR3 nucleotide sequence: TGTGCCAGCAGCCCAGCCGGGACTAGCTCCTACAATGAGCAGTTCTTC. Amino acids: CASSPAGTSSYNEQFF.

This clonotype showed up just a few times. The chain combines TRBV7-2 with TRBJ2-3; a possible D gene is TRBD2 (5 bases). V lost 5 bases to trimming and J lost 8 bases, with 14 bases between them. This CDR3 has 13 amino acids. Looked up from germline, CDR1 is SGHTA and CDR2 is FQGNSA. The CDR3: CASSVGEGGTQYF. CDR3 DNA sequence: TGTGCCAGCAGCGTAGGCGAGGGCGGTACGCAGTATTTT.

This clonotype was picked up a small number of times. This chain uses TRBV20-1 with TRBJ1-1, with a possible D match to TRBD1 (5 bases). Germline values: CDR1 DFQATT, CDR2 SNEGSKA (reference sequence). The CDR3 length is 13 residues. Trimming cost V 5 bases and J 0 bases, with 10 bases left between them. In DNA, the CDR3 is TGCAGTGCTGTAAGGGGTTTGAACACTGAAGCTTTCTTT. This translates into CSAVRGLNTEAFF.